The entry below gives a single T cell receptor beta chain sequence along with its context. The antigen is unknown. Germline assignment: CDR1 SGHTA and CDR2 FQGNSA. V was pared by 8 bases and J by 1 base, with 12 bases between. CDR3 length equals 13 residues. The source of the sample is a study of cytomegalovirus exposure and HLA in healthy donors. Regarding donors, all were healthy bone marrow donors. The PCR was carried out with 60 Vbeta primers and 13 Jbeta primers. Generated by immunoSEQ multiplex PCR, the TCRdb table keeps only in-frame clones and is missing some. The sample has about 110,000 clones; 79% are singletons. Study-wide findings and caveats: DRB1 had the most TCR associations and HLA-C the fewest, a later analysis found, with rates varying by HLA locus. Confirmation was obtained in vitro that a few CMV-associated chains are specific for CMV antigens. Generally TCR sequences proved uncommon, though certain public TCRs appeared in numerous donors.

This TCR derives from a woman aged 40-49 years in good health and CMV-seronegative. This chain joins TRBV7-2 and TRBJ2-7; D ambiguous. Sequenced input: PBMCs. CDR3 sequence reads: CASGDGVSYEQYF. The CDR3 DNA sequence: TGTGCCAGCGGAGACGGAGTTTCCTACGAGCAGTACTTC.